Shown below are 7 T cell receptor beta chains from a single sample sequenced in a study of cytomegalovirus exposure and HLA in healthy donors. PCR amplification relied on 60 Vbeta primers (plus 13 Jbeta primers). Generated by immunoSEQ multiplex PCR, the TCRdb table keeps only in-frame clones and is missing some. Here the sample spans around 84,000 clones, 70% to 80% being singletons. Input material: PBMCs. The source of these receptors is a man aged 50 to 60 in good health and CMV-seronegative.

The rearrangement links TRBV9 to TRBJ2-1; TRBD2 matches at 13 bases. CDR1 and CDR2 from the germline V gene are SGDLS and YYNGEE. The CDR3 sequence is 19 residues long. J was trimmed by 0 bases and V by 1 base; bases with no gene match: 7. The CDR3 region is CASSVRGLAGSSSYNEQFF. The CDR3, as DNA: TGTGCCAGCAGCGTACGGGGACTAGCGGGGTCGAGCTCCTACAATGAGCAGTTCTTC.

This clone has just a few counts. This chain links TRBV6-5 with TRBJ1-6; 8 nucleotides line up with TRBD1. The CDR3 is made up of 15 amino acids. Germline V lookup: CDR1 MNHEY, CDR2 SVGAGI. The junction had 12 bases not matched to a gene; V was cut back by 4 bases and J by 13 bases. CDR3 nucleotide sequence: TGTGCCAGCAGTTTCCAACAGGGGGTCCGTGAGCCCCTCCACTTT. Translation gives CASSFQQGVREPLHF.

The chain recombines TRBV28 with TRBJ1-1, with no clear D. V lost 2 bases and J 0 bases, leaving 13 bases between the germline ends. The CDR3 sequence is 16 residues long. Germline CDR1 is MDHEN and CDR2 is SYDVKM. The CDR3 spells CASSLGFQAMNTEAFF. Here the CDR3 DNA reads TGTGCCAGCAGTTTAGGCTTCCAGGCAATGAACACTGAAGCTTTCTTT.

The genes are TRBV30 and TRBJ1-6; weak D call: TRBD1 (5 bases). Per germline, CDR1 GTSNPN and CDR2 SVGIG (reference sequence). V was pared by 3 bases and J by 0 bases, with 9 bases between. This CDR3 is built from 15 residues. CDR3: CAWRIDSSYNSPLHF. CDR3 in DNA: TGTGCCTGGAGGATAGACAGCTCCTATAATTCACCCCTCCACTTT.

CDR3 in DNA: TGCGCCAGCAGTGAGTCGAGCGGGGCTTGGGAGACCCAGTACTTC. Amino acid sequence: CASSESSGAWETQYF. The J gene is TRBJ2-5, the V gene TRBV10-1; the match to TRBD2 covers 7 bases. CDR3 length: 15 amino acids. Trimming at V came to 0 bases and at J to 5 bases, leaving 6 bases not matched to a gene. Germline V gives CDR1 WNHNN, CDR2 SYGVQD (reference sequence).

The V call is TRBV14, the J call TRBJ2-7, with 8 bases identical to TRBD1. The ends lost 4 bases at V and 6 bases at J; junction bases unmatched: 5. This CDR3 comprises 13 residues. Per germline, CDR1 SGHDN and CDR2 FVKESK. The CDR3 DNA reads TGTGCCAGCAGCCTTGACAGGGGAAGCGAGCAGTACTTC. Amino acids: CASSLDRGSEQYF.

The CDR3 loop is CASSQGTGISQPQHF. In DNA, the CDR3 is TGTGCCAGCAGCCAGGGGACAGGGATAAGTCAGCCCCAGCATTTT. The V and J genes are TRBV6-1 and TRBJ1-5; 9 nucleotides line up with TRBD1. The CDR3 consists of 15 residues. V shed 6 bases and J 6 bases; nucleotides not matched to a gene: 9. Germline CDR1 reads MNHNS; CDR2 reads SASEGT.